Following are 32 T cell receptor beta chains from one sample sequenced in a study of T-cell memory formation after mild COVID-19. TCRdb redid the calling of the 5' RACE reads with MiXCR, one entry per CDR3 protein. The sample consists of around 100,000 distinct CDR3 sequences, 22% of them appearing once. Sequencing was done on a sample of PBMCs or a T cell subset sorted from them (not recorded which). Every receptor here comes from a man between 18 and 35 years old who had mild COVID-19 (a few samples of this study predate the infection). Cell type and time point are not known.

V gene TRBV24-1 combines with J gene TRBJ2-2; unclear D gene. The CDR3 sequence is 13 residues long. Germline-derived CDR1 and CDR2 are KGHDR and SFDVKD. Deletions cut 4 bases from V and 3 bases from J, with 5 bases between. In nucleotides, the CDR3 is TGTGCCACCAGTGAAATTGACACCGGGGAGCTGTTTTTT. It translates to CATSEIDTGELFF.

The chain carries TRBV28 and TRBJ2-3; tentatively, D is TRBD1 (6 bases). Trimming stripped 6 bases from V and 1 base from J, with 14 bases between. CDR1 is MDHEN, CDR2 SYDVKM, per germline. This CDR3 comprises 15 residues. The CDR3 here is CASSSGHQRTDTQYF. CDR3 DNA sequence: TGTGCCAGCAGCTCGGGACACCAACGCACAGATACGCAGTATTTT. The full variable domain, completed using reference TRBV28 and TRBJ2-3, is DVKVTQSSRYLVKRTGEKVFLECVQDMDHENMFWYRQDPGLGLRLIYFSYDVKMKEKGDIPEGYSVSREKKERFSLILESASTNQTSMYLCASSSGHQRTDTQYFGPGTRLTVL.

This clonotype was seen more than once but under ten times. The V and J genes are TRBV20-1 and TRBJ2-5; TRBD2 aligns across 15 bases. CDR3 length equals 18 residues. V was clipped by 0 bases and J by 4 bases; unmatched bases: 9. CDR1 is DFQATT and CDR2 is SNEGSKA in the germline V gene (reference sequence). CDR3 region: CSARDSGTSGGPGETQYF. The CDR3 DNA reads TGCAGTGCTAGAGACTCCGGGACTAGCGGGGGGCCCGGAGAGACCCAGTACTTC.

This clonotype has a handful of counts. The genes are TRBV12-3 or TRBV12-4 and TRBJ2-7; D not resolved. V lost 1 base and J 6 bases, leaving 4 bases between the germline ends. The CDR3 extends over 11 amino acids. This chain's CDR3 is CASSLVGEQYF. The CDR3 DNA follows: TGTGCCAGCAGTTTAGTGGGCGAGCAGTACTTC.

The chain uses TRBV7-3 and TRBJ2-7; 11 nucleotides align to TRBD1. Germline V CDR1 and CDR2: SGHTA, FQGTGA. This CDR3 is built from 16 residues. Trimming cost V 5 bases and J 0 bases; bases outside gene matches: 6. CDR3 nucleotides: TGTGCCAGCAGCCCGGGGACAGGGGGTAGCTCCTACGAGCAGTACTTC. Protein sequence: CASSPGTGGSSYEQYF.

The chain links TRBV7-6 to TRBJ1-5, with D possibly being TRBD1 (5 bases). With 3 bases removed from V and 5 bases from J, the gap between germline ends came to 8 bases. Germline V gene sequence: CDR1 SGHVS, CDR2 FNYEAQ. This CDR3 comprises 13 residues. CDR3 in DNA: TGTGCCAGCAGCTTGGACACCTATCAGCCCCAGCATTTT. It specifies CASSLDTYQPQHF.

This clonotype has just one count. This chain links TRBV6-2 or TRBV6-3 with TRBJ2-2, with a tentative D call TRBD1 (6 bases). V lost 2 bases and J 7 bases, leaving 8 bases between the germline ends. The CDR3 totals 13 residues. CDR1 is MNHEY, CDR2 SVGEGT, per germline. CDR3 sequence reads: CASSYGGGGELFF. CDR3 sequence (DNA): TGTGCCAGCAGTTACGGGGGCGGCGGGGAGCTGTTTTTT.

The sample holds a few counts of this clonotype. The V call is TRBV4-1, the J call TRBJ2-1; the match to TRBD2 covers 10 bases. Germline V gene sequence: CDR1 MGHRA, CDR2 YSYEKL. There are 14 residues in the CDR3. V shed 1 base and J 7 bases; nucleotides not matched to a gene: 1. The CDR3: CASSQASGGNEQFF. CDR3 DNA: TGCGCCAGCAGCCAAGCTAGCGGGGGAAATGAGCAGTTCTTC.

This clonotype was detected only a few times. The chain recombines TRBV7-6 with TRBJ1-2; 7 nucleotides agree with TRBD1. V dropped 5 bases and J dropped 7; count of bases not matched to a gene: 4. The CDR3 has 12 amino acids. Looked up from germline, CDR1 is SGHVS and CDR2 is FNYEAQ. Here the CDR3 reads CASSLTGIGYTF. CDR3 nucleotides: TGTGCCAGCAGCCTGACAGGGATTGGCTACACCTTC.

V gene TRBV25-1 combines with J gene TRBJ2-3; 8 bases align to TRBD2. CDR3 length: 11 amino acids. In germline, CDR1 is MGHDK, CDR2 SYGVNS. The junction had 4 bases not matched to a gene; V was cut back by 4 bases and J by 13 bases. This CDR3 reads CASSVERGKYF. CDR3 coding DNA: TGTGCCAGCAGTGTCGAGCGGGGGAAGTATTTT.

The chain recombines TRBV6-2 or TRBV6-3 with TRBJ2-1, with D possibly TRBD2 on 6 matching bases. The CDR3 length is 15 residues. Germline CDR1 reads MNHEY; CDR2 reads SVGEGT. V was trimmed by 5 bases and J by 2 bases, leaving 13 bases between them. CDR3 in DNA: TGTGCCAGCAGTGAGAGAGGAGGGACCTACAATGAGCAGTTCTTC. Translation: CASSERGGTYNEQFF.

The J gene is TRBJ1-5, the V gene TRBV4-1, with D tentatively TRBD1 (5 bases). Germline V CDR1 and CDR2: MGHRA, YSYEKL. CDR3 length: 15 amino acids. Trimming left V 2 bases short and J 7 bases short, with 15 bases between. As DNA, the CDR3 is TGCGCCAGCAGCCAATCCCAGGGCCTCGGACAGCCCCAGCATTTT. It encodes CASSQSQGLGQPQHF.

This clonotype turned up a few times. The V gene is TRBV5-6, the J gene TRBJ1-1; D is ambiguous. Germline loops: CDR1 SGHDT, CDR2 YYEEEE. This CDR3 spans 14 amino acids. Trimming cost V 4 bases and J 1 base, with 11 bases left between them. The CDR3 nucleotides read TGTGCCAGCAGCCTTATTTACGCGAACACTGAAGCTTTCTTT. Protein sequence: CASSLIYANTEAFF.

V is TRBV15 and J is TRBJ2-3; weak D call: TRBD1 (7 bases). This CDR3 is 15 amino acids long. Per germline, CDR1 LNHNV and CDR2 YYDKDF (reference sequence). The ends were cut back, 5 bases at V and 0 bases at J, with 12 bases in the middle. The CDR3 DNA follows: TGTGCCACCAGCCAGGGGGGTCGTAGCACAGATACGCAGTATTTT. The encoded protein is CATSQGGRSTDTQYF. Full variable domain (outside the CDR3, taken from reference TRBV15 and TRBJ2-3): DAMVIQNPRYQVTQFGKPVTLSCSQTLNHNVMYWYQQKSSQAPKLLFHYYDKDFNNEADTPDNFQSRRPNTSFCFLDIRSPGLGDTAMYLCATSQGGRSTDTQYFGPGTRLTVL.

This clonotype was recorded a few times. J is TRBJ1-1 and V is TRBV4-1; no clear D gene. CDR1 MGHRA and CDR2 YSYEKL come from the germline V gene. The germline V and J ends were trimmed by 2 bases and 1 base, with 11 bases remaining between them. CDR3 length: 15 amino acids. CDR3 DNA: TGCGCCAGCAGCCAATTTTCGGCAGGGAACACTGAAGCTTTCTTT. Protein sequence: CASSQFSAGNTEAFF.

This chain connects TRBV6-6 to TRBJ1-1; no reliable D call. Trimming removed 2 bases from V and 1 base from J, with 8 bases in between. Germline CDR1 and CDR2: MNHNY and SVGAGI (reference sequence). The CDR3 sequence is 14 residues long. CDR3 loop: CASSYPNKNTEAFF. The CDR3 DNA sequence: TGTGCCAGCAGTTACCCGAACAAGAACACTGAAGCTTTCTTT.

By frequency in the sample, this clonotype is medium-sized (0.01 to 0.1%). The CDR3 here is CASSPGTGGYNEQFF. The CDR3 DNA follows: TGTGCCAGCAGTCCCGGGACAGGGGGCTACAATGAGCAGTTCTTC. The rearrangement links TRBV7-3 to TRBJ2-1, with 11 bases matching TRBD1. Germline CDR1 reads SGHTA; CDR2 reads FQGTGA. After removal of 6 bases from V and 3 bases from J, the junction contained 4 bases not matched to a gene. The CDR3 sequence is 15 residues long.

The rearrangement joins TRBV7-8 to TRBJ1-1, with D unresolved. CDR3 length: 13 amino acids. V lost 3 bases and J lost 3, with 8 bases in between. Per the germline V gene, CDR1 is SGHVS and CDR2 is FQNEAQ. The CDR3 reads CASSFRADTEAFF. The CDR3 DNA sequence: TGTGCCAGCAGCTTTCGGGCAGACACTGAAGCTTTCTTT.

This clonotype was seen just once. This rearrangement joins TRBV3-1 to TRBJ2-5, with 9 bases identical to TRBD2. V lost 4 bases to trimming and J lost 4 bases; unmatched junction nucleotides: 4. CDR1 is LGHDT and CDR2 is YNNKEL in the germline V gene (reference sequence). This CDR3 has 14 amino acids. The CDR3 DNA reads as TGTGCCAGCAGCCGACTTAGCGGGGGAGAGACCCAGTACTTC. As protein: CASSRLSGGETQYF.

The chain is built from TRBV6-5 and TRBJ1-4, with D perhaps TRBD1 (6 bases). V was cut by 1 base and J by 8 bases, with 11 bases left in between. Germline lookup yields CDR1 MNHEY and CDR2 SVGAGI. The CDR3 consists of 14 residues. This CDR3 is CASSYYREEEKLFF. As DNA, the CDR3 is TGTGCCAGCAGTTACTACAGGGAAGAGGAAAAACTGTTTTTT.

The table lists this clonotype with a few counts. The V gene is TRBV7-3, the J gene TRBJ2-1, with D uncertain. V lost 1 base and J 2 bases, leaving 15 bases between the germline ends. The CDR3 contains 17 residues. Germline lookup yields CDR1 SGHTA and CDR2 FQGTGA. The CDR3 region has the DNA TGTGCCAGCAGCTTAAATAGGGTCGGGTCCGCCTACAATGAGCAGTTCTTC. Amino acid sequence: CASSLNRVGSAYNEQFF. Together with reference TRBV7-3 and TRBJ2-1, the CDR3 gives the full variable domain: GAGVSQTPSNKVTEKGKYVELRCDPISGHTALYWYRQSLGQGPEFLIYFQGTGAADDSGLPNDRFFAVRPEGSVSTLKIQRTERGDSAVYLCASSLNRVGSAYNEQFFGPGTRLTVL.

This rearrangement joins TRBV20-1 to TRBJ2-7, with 8 bases fitting TRBD2. This CDR3 is built from 14 residues. Germline V CDR1 and CDR2: DFQATT, SNEGSKA (reference sequence). V lost 6 bases, J lost 3 bases, and 10 bases stayed unmatched. CDR3 loop: CSAPRGTSVYEQYV. DNA for the CDR3: TGCAGTGCACCCCGGGGGACTAGTGTCTACGAGCAGTACGTC.

This sequence joins TRBV7-8 and TRBJ2-3; 11 bases are shared with TRBD1. Trimming at V came to 5 bases and at J to 4 bases, leaving 5 bases not matched to a gene. CDR1 and CDR2 (germline): SGHVS, FQNEAQ. The CDR3 runs to 15 residues. In DNA form, the CDR3 reads TGTGCCAGCAGCCCGCAGGGACAGGGGGCAGATACGCAGTATTTT. Amino acid sequence: CASSPQGQGADTQYF.

The chain uses TRBV9 and TRBJ2-3; 14 bases are shared with TRBD2. V shed 3 bases and J 0 bases; nucleotides not matched to a gene: 6. CDR1 is SGDLS, CDR2 YYNGEE, per germline. This CDR3 contains 18 residues. Written as DNA, the CDR3 is TGTGCCAGCAGCGCGCGACTAGCGGGGGGGTCGAGCACAGATACGCAGTATTTT. It yields the protein CASSARLAGGSSTDTQYF.

Only a few counts were recorded for this clonotype. This chain joins TRBV6-5 and TRBJ1-5; 7 bases are a match to TRBD1. This CDR3 is built from 18 residues. J gave up 0 bases and V 5 bases, and 13 bases lay outside the gene matches. Germline assignment: CDR1 MNHEY and CDR2 SVGAGI. CDR3 sequence: CASSLSGTALLSNQPQHF. The CDR3 bases are TGTGCCAGCAGTCTCTCCGGGACAGCCTTACTTAGCAATCAGCCCCAGCATTTT.

V gene TRBV12-3 or TRBV12-4 combines with J gene TRBJ2-1; D remains ambiguous. This CDR3 has 16 residues. V lost 5 bases to trimming and J lost 5 bases, with 19 bases between them. Written as DNA, the CDR3 is TGTGCCAGCAGTCAAGCAACAGTGGGCGTTCACAATGAGCAGTTCTTC. This sequence encodes CASSQATVGVHNEQFF.

This clonotype was seen only a few times. The V gene is TRBV20-1, the J gene TRBJ2-4; D not resolved. Germline V gives CDR1 DFQATT, CDR2 SNEGSKA (reference sequence). Between the trimmed V and J ends, which lost 0 bases and 4 bases, there was a span of 10 bases. The CDR3 length is 14 residues. The CDR3 here is CSARDAGQKNIQYF. In nucleotides, the CDR3 is TGCAGTGCTAGAGATGCCGGTCAGAAAAACATTCAGTACTTC.

This clonotype was counted a few times. The chain uses TRBV4-3 and TRBJ2-3; D perhaps matches TRBD2 (5 bases). Trimming stripped 4 bases from V and 1 base from J, with 12 bases between. This CDR3 contains 15 residues. Germline V gene sequence: CDR1 LGHNA, CDR2 YSLEER. CDR3 amino acids: CASSPRGAGTDTQYF. The CDR3 DNA sequence: TGCGCCAGCAGCCCTCGGGGAGCGGGCACAGATACGCAGTATTTT.

The V call is TRBV7-9, the J call TRBJ1-2, with D uncertain. Germline values: CDR1 SEHNR, CDR2 FQNEAQ (reference sequence). The V and J ends lost 2 bases and 6 bases respectively, with 10 bases between them. This CDR3 has 13 residues. This CDR3 is CASSLLDLDGYTF. CDR3 DNA: TGTGCCAGCAGCTTACTGGACTTGGATGGCTACACCTTC.

This clonotype was counted between two and nine times. The chain links TRBV27 to TRBJ1-1, with D hard to call. The CDR3 spans 14 residues. V lost 0 bases and J 5 bases, leaving 10 bases between the germline ends. The V gene's germline CDR1 is MNHEY and CDR2 SMNVEV (reference sequence). The CDR3 DNA reads TGTGCCAGCAGTTTATCCATTCCCAGGACTGAAGCTTTCTTT. Encoded protein: CASSLSIPRTEAFF.

This clonotype was detected a few times. This chain joins TRBV29-1 and TRBJ2-5, with TRBD2 as a possible D gene (7 bases). Germline CDR1 SQVTM, CDR2 ANQGSEA. The V and J ends lost 5 bases and 4 bases respectively, with 14 bases between them. This CDR3 region has 13 residues. This chain's CDR3 is CSVYQGGGETQYF. The CDR3 region has the DNA TGCAGCGTTTACCAGGGAGGGGGAGAGACCCAGTACTTC.

The sample holds a few counts of this clonotype. The rearrangement joins TRBV27 to TRBJ2-7; 8 nucleotides line up with TRBD1. The CDR3 has 13 amino acids. V was pared by 6 bases and J by 0 bases, with 1 base of the junction left unmatched. The germline V gene has CDR1 MNHEY and CDR2 SMNVEV (reference sequence). CDR3 region: CASSGQGSYEQYF. CDR3 sequence (DNA): TGTGCCAGCAGCGGACAGGGCTCCTACGAGCAGTACTTC.